This TCR beta chain appears in the sequencing data of a study of regulatory T cells in long-lasting Graves disease. As for the study in general: Disease was considered persistent Graves' disease after over 5 years of antithyroid drugs (with positive TSH receptor antibodies).

Specified time point: persistent/refractory GD, antithyroid drugs over 5 years with positive TRAb. PBMCs were the source of the RNA used for TCR sequencing. The authors built TCR beta libraries using iRepertoire HTBI primers and Arm-PCR of CDR3 regions. TCRdb reprocessed the multiplex PCR reads with MiXCR, giving one entry per CDR3 protein. Of 430,000 or so distinct CDR3 sequences listed, roughly 23% are singletons. The germline V and J ends were trimmed by 3 bases and 9 bases, with 17 bases remaining between them. Germline V gene data show CDR1 as MNHGY and CDR2 as SVAAGI. CDR3 length: 15 residues. As for this clonotype: Its antigen is not known.

Study-wide findings and caveats: Samples came from peripheral blood alone, without thyroid tissue.

The input for sequencing was peripheral blood mononuclear cells (PBMCs), taken when the disease was refractory, from a patient treated with antithyroid drugs. This chain links TRBV6-9 with TRBJ2-2; tentatively, D is TRBD1 or TRBD2 (5 bases each). The source is a female donor with Graves disease. CDR3: CASSYGAVALWELFF. Written as DNA, the CDR3 is TGTGCCAGCAGTTACGGGGCGGTAGCCTTATGGGAGCTGTTTTTT.